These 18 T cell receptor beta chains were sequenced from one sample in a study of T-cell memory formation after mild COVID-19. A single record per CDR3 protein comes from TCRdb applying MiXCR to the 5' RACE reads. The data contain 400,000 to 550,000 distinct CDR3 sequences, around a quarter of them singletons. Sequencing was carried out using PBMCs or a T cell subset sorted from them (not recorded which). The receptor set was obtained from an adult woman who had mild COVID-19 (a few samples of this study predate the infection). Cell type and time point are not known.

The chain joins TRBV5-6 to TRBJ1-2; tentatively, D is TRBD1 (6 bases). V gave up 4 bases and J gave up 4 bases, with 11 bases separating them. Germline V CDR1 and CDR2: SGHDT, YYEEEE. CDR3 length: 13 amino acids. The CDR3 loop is CASSQDRFYGYTF. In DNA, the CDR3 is TGTGCCAGCAGCCAAGACAGGTTCTATGGCTACACCTTC.

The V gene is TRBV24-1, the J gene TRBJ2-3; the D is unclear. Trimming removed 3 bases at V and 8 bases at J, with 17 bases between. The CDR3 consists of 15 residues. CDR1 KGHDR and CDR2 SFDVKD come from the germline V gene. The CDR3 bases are TGTGCCACCAGTGATCTGGACCGACCGTCGGGTACGCAGTATTTT. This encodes CATSDLDRPSGTQYF.

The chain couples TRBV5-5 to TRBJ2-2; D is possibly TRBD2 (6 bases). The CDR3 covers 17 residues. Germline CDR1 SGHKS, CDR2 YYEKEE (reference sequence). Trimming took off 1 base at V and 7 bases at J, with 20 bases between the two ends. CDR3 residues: CASSLPGVGGESGELFF. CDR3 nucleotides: TGTGCCAGCAGCTTGCCCGGGGTTGGAGGGGAGAGCGGGGAGCTGTTTTTT.

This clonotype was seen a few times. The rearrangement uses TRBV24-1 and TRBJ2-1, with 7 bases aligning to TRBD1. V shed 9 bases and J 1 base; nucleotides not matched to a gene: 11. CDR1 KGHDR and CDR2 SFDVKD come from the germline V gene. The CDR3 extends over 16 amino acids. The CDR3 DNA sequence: TGTGCCACCCAAAATGACAGGGCAGCGTCCTACAATGAGCAGTTCTTC. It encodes CATQNDRAASYNEQFF.

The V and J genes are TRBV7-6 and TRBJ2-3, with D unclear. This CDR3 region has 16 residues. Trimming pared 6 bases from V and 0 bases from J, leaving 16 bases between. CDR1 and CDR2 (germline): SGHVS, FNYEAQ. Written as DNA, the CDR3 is TGTGCCAGCAGGACGGGCCGAGTTGATAGCACAGATACGCAGTATTTT. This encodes CASRTGRVDSTDTQYF. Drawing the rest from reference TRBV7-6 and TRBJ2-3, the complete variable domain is GAGVSQSPRYKVTKRGQDVALRCDPISGHVSLYWYRQALGQGPEFLTYFNYEAQQDKSGLPNDRFSAERPEGSISTLTIQRTEQRDSAMYRCASRTGRVDSTDTQYFGPGTRLTVL.

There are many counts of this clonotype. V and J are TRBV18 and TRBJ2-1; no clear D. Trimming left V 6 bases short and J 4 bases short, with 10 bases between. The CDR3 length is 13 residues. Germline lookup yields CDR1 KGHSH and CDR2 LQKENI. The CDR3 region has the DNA TGTGCCAGCTCGCCGGGCCAATACAATGAGCAGTTCTTC. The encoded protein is CASSPGQYNEQFF.

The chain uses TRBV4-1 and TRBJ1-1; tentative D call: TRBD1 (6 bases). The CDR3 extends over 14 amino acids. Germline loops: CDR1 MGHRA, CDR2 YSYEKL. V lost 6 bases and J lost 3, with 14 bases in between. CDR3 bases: TGCGCCAGCAGTCTACAGGGTGAGCACACTGAAGCTTTCTTT. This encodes CASSLQGEHTEAFF.

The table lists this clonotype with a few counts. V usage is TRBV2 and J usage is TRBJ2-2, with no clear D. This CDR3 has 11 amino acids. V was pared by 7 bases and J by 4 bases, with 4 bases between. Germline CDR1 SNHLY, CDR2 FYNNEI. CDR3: CASKGTGELFF. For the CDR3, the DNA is TGTGCCAGCAAGGGCACCGGGGAGCTGTTTTTT. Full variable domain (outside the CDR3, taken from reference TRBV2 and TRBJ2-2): EPEVTQTPSHQVTQMGQEVILRCVPISNHLYFYWYRQILGQKVEFLVSFYNNEISEKSEIFDDQFSVERPDGSNFTLKIRSTKLEDSAMYFCASKGTGELFFGEGSRLTVL.

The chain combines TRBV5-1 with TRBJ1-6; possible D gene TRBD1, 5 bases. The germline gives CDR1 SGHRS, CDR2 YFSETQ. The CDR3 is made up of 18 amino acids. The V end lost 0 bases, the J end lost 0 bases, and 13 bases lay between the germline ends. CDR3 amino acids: CASSLGPGPSSYNSPLHF. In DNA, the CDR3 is TGCGCCAGCAGCTTGGGTCCAGGGCCGAGCTCCTATAATTCACCCCTCCACTTT. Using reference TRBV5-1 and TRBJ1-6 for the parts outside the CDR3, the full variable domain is KAGVTQTPRYLIKTRGQQVTLSCSPISGHRSVSWYQQTPGQGLQFLFEYFSETQRNKGNFPGRFSGRQFSNSRSEMNVSTLELGDSALYLCASSLGPGPSSYNSPLHFGNGTRLTVT.

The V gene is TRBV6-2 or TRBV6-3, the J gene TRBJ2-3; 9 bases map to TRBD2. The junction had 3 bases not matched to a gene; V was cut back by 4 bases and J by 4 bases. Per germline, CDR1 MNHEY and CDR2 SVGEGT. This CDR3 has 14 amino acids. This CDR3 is CASSWLAGSDTQYF. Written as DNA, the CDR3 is TGTGCCAGCAGTTGGCTAGCGGGATCAGATACGCAGTATTTT.

CDR3 sequence reads: CASSAGQGDYGYTF. CDR3 coding DNA: TGTGCCAGCAGCGCGGGACAGGGGGACTATGGCTACACCTTC. This chain links TRBV7-9 with TRBJ1-2, with 11 bases identical to TRBD1. The V gene end was trimmed by 5 bases and the J gene end by 3 bases; junction bases not matched to a gene: 2. CDR1 is SEHNR and CDR2 is FQNEAQ in the germline V gene (reference sequence). The CDR3 runs to 14 residues.

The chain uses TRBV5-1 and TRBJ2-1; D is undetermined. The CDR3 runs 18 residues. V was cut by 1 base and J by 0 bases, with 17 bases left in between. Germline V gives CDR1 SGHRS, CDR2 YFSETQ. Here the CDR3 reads CASSLWLADPSSYNEQFF. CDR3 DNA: TGCGCCAGCAGCTTGTGGTTGGCTGATCCGAGCTCCTACAATGAGCAGTTCTTC.

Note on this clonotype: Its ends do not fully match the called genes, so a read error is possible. CDR3 protein: CASSSHVGTGSRRDEKLFF. Here the CDR3 DNA reads TGTGCAAGCAGCTCTCACGTTGGGACAGGATCTCGTCGAGATGAAAAACTGTTTTTT. The J gene is TRBJ1-4, the V gene TRBV7-6; 8 positions match TRBD1. The CDR3 is made up of 19 amino acids. The germline gives CDR1 SGHVS, CDR2 FNYEAQ.

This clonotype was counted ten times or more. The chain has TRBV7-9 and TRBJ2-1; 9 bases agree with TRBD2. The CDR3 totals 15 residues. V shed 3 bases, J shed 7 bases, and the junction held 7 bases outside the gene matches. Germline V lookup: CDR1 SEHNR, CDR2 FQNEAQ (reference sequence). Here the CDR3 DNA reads TGTGCCAGCAGCTTCGTCGGACTAGCGCGGAATGAGCAGTTCTTC. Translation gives CASSFVGLARNEQFF.

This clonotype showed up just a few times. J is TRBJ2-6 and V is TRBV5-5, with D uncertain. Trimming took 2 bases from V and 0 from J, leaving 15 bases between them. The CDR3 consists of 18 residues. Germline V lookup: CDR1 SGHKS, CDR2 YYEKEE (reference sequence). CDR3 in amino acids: CASSFQLRLSSGANVLTF. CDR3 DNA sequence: TGTGCCAGCAGCTTCCAACTTAGACTGAGCTCTGGGGCCAACGTCCTGACTTTC.

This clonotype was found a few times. The CDR3: CASSLTRNGYTF. CDR3 nucleotide sequence: TGTGCCAGCAGTTTAACCAGGAATGGCTACACCTTC. The rearrangement joins TRBV5-6 to TRBJ1-2; D is unclear. The germline V gene has CDR1 SGHDT and CDR2 YYEEEE. The CDR3 has 12 residues. Trimming took 5 bases from V and 6 from J, leaving 11 bases between them.

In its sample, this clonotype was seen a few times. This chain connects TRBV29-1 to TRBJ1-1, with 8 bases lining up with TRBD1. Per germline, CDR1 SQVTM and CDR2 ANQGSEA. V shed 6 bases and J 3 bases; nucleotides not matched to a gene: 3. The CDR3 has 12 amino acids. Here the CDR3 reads CSVAQGDTEAFF. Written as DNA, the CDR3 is TGCAGCGTCGCACAGGGGGACACTGAAGCTTTCTTT.

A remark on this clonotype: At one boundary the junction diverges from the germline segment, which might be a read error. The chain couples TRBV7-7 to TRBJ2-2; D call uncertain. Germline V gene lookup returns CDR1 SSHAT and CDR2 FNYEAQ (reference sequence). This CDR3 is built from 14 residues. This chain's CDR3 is CASSLWRDTGELFF. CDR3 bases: TGTGCTAGCAGCTTGTGGCGCGACACCGGGGAGCTGTTTTTT. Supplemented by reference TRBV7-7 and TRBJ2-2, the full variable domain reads GAGVSQSPRYKVTKRGQDVTLRCDPISSHATLYWYQQALGQGPEFLTYFNYEAQPDKSGLPSDRFSAERPEGSISTLTIQRTEQRDSAMYRCASSLWRDTGELFFGEGSRLTVL.